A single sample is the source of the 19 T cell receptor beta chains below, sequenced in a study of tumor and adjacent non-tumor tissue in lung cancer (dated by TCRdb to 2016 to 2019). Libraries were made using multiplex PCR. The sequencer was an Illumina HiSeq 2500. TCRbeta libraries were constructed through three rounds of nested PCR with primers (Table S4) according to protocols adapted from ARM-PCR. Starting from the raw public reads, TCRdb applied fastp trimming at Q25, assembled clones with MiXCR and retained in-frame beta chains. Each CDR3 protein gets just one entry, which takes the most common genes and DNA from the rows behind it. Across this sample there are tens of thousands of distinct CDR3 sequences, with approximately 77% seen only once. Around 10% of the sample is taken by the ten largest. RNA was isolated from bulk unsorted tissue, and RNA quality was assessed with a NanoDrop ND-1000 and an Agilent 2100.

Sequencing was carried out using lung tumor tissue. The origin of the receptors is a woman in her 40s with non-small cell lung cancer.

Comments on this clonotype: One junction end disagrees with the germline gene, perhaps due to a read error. CDR3 region: CTSGYGQKGYEQYF. Here the CDR3 DNA reads TGTACCAGCGGTTACGGACAGAAGGGGTACGAGCAGTACTTC. The J gene is TRBJ2-7, the V gene TRBV6-5, with a weak D call TRBD1 (6 bases). Germline values: CDR1 MNHEY, CDR2 SVGAGI. The CDR3 spans 14 residues.

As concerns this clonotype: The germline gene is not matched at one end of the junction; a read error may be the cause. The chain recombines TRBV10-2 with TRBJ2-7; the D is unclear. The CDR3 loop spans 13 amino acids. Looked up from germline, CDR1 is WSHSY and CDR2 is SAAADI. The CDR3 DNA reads TGCGCCAGCAGTGGAGACACTATCTACAAGCAGTACTTC. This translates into CASSGDTIYKQYF.

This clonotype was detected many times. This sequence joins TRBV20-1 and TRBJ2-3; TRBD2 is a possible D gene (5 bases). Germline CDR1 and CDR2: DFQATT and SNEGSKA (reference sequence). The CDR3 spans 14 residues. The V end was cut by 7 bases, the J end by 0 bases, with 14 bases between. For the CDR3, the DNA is TGCAGTGTAACGGGCGGGTCTAGCACAGATACGCAGTATTTT. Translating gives CSVTGGSSTDTQYF.

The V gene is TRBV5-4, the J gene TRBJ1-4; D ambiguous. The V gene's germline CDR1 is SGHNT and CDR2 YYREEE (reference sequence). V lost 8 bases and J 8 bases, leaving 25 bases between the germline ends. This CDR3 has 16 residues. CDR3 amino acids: CASSTTAAGSKEKLFF. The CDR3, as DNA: TGTGCCAGTAGCACCACCGCCGCGGGGTCGAAAGAAAAACTGTTTTTT.

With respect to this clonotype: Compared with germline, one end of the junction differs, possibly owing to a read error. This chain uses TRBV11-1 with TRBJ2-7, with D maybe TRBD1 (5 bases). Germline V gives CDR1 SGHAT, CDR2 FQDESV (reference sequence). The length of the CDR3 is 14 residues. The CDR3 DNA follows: TGTGCCAGCGGTGTACAGGTCGGAGTGTACGAGCAGCACTTC. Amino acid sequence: CASGVQVGVYEQHF.

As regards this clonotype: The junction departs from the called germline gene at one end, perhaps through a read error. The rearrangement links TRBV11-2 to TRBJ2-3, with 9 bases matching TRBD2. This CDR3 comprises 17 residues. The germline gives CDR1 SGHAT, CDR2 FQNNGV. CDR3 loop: CGSSLVGGGERTDTQYF. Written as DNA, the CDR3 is TGTGGCAGCAGCCTAGTTGGCGGGGGGGAACGCACAGATACGCAGTATTTT.

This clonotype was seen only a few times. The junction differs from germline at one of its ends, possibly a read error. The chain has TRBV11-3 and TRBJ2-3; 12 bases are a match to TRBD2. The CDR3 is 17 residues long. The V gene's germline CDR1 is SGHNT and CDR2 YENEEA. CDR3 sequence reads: CARSSSLLAGGGDTQYF. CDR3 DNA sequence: TGTGCCAGAAGCTCAAGCCTTCTAGCGGGGGGGGGAGATACACAGTATTTT.

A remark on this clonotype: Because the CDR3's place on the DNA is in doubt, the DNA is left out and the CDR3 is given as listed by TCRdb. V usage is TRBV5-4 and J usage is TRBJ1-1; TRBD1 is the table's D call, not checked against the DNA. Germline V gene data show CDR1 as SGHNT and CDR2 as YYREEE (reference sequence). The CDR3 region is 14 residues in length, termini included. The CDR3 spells CASSLWGVGTEVFF.

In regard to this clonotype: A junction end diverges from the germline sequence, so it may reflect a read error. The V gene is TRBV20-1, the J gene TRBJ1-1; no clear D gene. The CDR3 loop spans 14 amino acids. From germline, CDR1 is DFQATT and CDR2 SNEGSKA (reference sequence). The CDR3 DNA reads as TGCAGTGCTATAAGGTCCAGGTGGAACACTGAAGTTTTCTTT. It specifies CSAIRSRWNTEVFF.

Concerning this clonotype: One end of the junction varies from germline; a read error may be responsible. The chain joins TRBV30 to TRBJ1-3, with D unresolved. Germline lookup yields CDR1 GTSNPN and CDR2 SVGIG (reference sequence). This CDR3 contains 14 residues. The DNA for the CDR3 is TGTGCCTGGAAGAACAGTCTCTCTGTAAACACCATATATTTT. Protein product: CAWKNSLSVNTIYF.

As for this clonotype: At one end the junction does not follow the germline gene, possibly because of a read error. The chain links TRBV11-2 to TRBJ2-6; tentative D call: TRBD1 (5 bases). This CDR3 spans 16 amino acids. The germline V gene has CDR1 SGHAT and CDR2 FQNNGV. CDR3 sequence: CARSWSDLSGANILTF. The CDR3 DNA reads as TGTGCCAGGAGCTGGTCAGACCTATCTGGGGCCAATATCCTGACTTTC.

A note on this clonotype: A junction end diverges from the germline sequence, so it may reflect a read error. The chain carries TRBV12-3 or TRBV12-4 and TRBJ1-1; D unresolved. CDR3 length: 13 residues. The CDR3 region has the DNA TGTGCCAGTAGTTTAAGGCAGGACACTGAAGCTTTCTTT. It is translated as CASSLRQDTEAFF.

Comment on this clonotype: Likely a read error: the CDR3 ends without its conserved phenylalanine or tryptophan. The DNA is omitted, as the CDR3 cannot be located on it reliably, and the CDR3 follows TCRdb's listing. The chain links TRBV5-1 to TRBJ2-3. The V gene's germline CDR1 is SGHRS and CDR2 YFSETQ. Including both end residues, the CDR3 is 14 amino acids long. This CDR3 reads CASSLAWVSDTHYL.

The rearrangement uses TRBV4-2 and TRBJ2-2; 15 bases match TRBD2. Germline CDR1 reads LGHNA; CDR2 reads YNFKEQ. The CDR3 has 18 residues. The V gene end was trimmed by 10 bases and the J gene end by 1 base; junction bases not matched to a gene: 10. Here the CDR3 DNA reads TGTGCCAACAACCATCCGGGACTAGCGGGGGGGAACACCGGGGAGCTGTTTTTT. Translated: CANNHPGLAGGNTGELFF.

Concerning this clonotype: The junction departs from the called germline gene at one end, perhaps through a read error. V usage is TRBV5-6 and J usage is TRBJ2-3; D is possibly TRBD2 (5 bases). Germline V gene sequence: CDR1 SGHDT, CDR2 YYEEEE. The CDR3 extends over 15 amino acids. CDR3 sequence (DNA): TGTACCAGCAGCTTAGTAAGGAGGCGCACAGATACGCAGTACTTT. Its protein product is CTSSLVRRRTDTQYF.

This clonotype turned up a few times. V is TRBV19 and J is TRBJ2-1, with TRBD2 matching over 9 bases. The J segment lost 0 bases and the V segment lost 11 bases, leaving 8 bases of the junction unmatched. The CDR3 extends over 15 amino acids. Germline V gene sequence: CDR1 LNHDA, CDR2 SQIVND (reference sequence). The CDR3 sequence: CAARAGGSSYNEQFF. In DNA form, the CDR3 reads TGTGCCGCAAGGGCGGGAGGGAGCTCCTACAATGAGCAGTTCTTC.

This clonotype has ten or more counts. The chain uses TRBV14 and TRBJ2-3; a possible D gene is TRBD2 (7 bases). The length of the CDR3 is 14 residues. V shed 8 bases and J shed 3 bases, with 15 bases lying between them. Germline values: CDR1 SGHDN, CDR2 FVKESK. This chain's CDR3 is CASDDGGPTDTQYF. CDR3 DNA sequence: TGTGCCAGCGATGACGGGGGGCCGACAGATACGCAGTATTTT.

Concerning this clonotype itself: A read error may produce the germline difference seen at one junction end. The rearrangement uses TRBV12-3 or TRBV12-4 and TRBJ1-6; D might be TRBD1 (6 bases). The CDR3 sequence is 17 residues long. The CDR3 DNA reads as TGTGCTAGCAGTTTATTGGGGGGCGGGCATGGCTTTTCACCCCTCCACTTT. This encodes CASSLLGGGHGFSPLHF.

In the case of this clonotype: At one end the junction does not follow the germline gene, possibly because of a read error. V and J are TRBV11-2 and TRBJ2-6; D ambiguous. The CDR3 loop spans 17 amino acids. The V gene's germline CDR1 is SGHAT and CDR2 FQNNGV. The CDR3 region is CASSLRRLYSEANVLTF. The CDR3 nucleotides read TGTGCCAGCAGCCTGAGGAGACTGTACTCTGAGGCCAACGTCCTGACTTTC.